The 27 T cell receptor beta chains below come from one sample, sequenced in a study of T cell responses to AZD1222 COVID-19 vaccine. The method was immunoSEQ multiplex PCR; TCRdb's version includes in-frame clones alone and lacks a portion of them. The sample lists approximately 110,000 clones; around 94% were seen once. The sample here was peripheral blood, taken on day 0 of AZD1222 vaccination. The receptors here all came from an adult in good health.

Here the CDR3 DNA reads TGTGCCAGCAGCTTGATTTGGGGTGAAAAACTGTTTTTT. Amino acids: CASSLIWGEKLFF. The V call is TRBV5-5, the J call TRBJ1-4; no clear D gene. This CDR3 has 13 residues. Trimming took 1 base from V and 7 from J, leaving 8 bases between them. Germline V gene data show CDR1 as SGHKS and CDR2 as YYEKEE (reference sequence).

The chain couples TRBV19 to TRBJ2-3; TRBD2 aligns across 13 bases. This CDR3 spans 17 amino acids. Germline V gene sequence: CDR1 LNHDA, CDR2 SQIVND (reference sequence). The ends lost 4 bases at V and 3 bases at J; junction bases unmatched: 7. The CDR3 DNA is TGTGCCAGTAGTAATTCGGCACTAGCGGGGGGGACAGATACGCAGTATTTT. It specifies CASSNSALAGGTDTQYF.

This clone occurred once. This rearrangement joins TRBV5-6 to TRBJ1-2; D not resolved. The V and J ends lost 4 bases and 4 bases respectively, with 8 bases between them. CDR1 is SGHDT, CDR2 YYEEEE, per germline. The CDR3 length is 12 residues. The CDR3: CASSVNSYGYTF. CDR3 sequence (DNA): TGTGCCAGCAGCGTAAACAGCTATGGCTACACCTTC.

This chain joins TRBV10-2 and TRBJ1-5, with D possibly matching TRBD1 (6 bases). CDR3 length: 15 amino acids. Trimming took off 3 bases at V and 8 bases at J, with 17 bases between the two ends. CDR1 WSHSY and CDR2 SAAADI come from the germline V gene. The CDR3 DNA is TGCGCCAGCAGTGACTCCGGAGGGCAGGGGAAGCCCCAGCATTTT. Translation gives CASSDSGGQGKPQHF.

V and J are TRBV19 and TRBJ1-2, with D possibly matching TRBD1 (6 bases). The CDR3 has 13 amino acids. The V gene's germline CDR1 is LNHDA and CDR2 SQIVND (reference sequence). Trimming removed 7 bases from V and 6 bases from J, with 15 bases in between. The CDR3 spells CASTPGAYDGYTF. CDR3 coding DNA: TGTGCCAGTACCCCGGGGGCCTACGATGGCTACACCTTC.

The genes are TRBV7-2 and TRBJ2-7, with D perhaps TRBD2 (6 bases). V was trimmed by 1 base and J by 0 bases, leaving 22 bases between them. The CDR3 runs to 19 residues. CDR1 SGHTA and CDR2 FQGNSA come from the germline V gene. CDR3 sequence: CASSLVGVAGTVSSYEQYF. Here the CDR3 DNA reads TGTGCCAGCAGCTTAGTTGGTGTCGCCGGGACTGTCAGCTCCTACGAGCAGTACTTC.

The chain combines TRBV6-1 with TRBJ1-1; D is uncertain. There are 12 residues in the CDR3. Trimming took off 3 bases at V and 4 bases at J, with 6 bases between the two ends. Germline V gene sequence: CDR1 MNHNS, CDR2 SASEGT. The CDR3 sequence is CASSEFGTEAFF. The CDR3 nucleotides are TGTGCCAGCAGTGAGTTTGGCACTGAAGCTTTCTTT.

The rearrangement joins TRBV6-4 to TRBJ2-2; D is uncertain. The CDR3 consists of 14 residues. V was cut by 4 bases and J by 6 bases, with 12 bases left in between. The germline CDR1 and CDR2 sequences are MRHNA and SNTAGT. The CDR3 DNA sequence: TGTGCCAGCAGTGCCACGGGTGAGGCCGGGGAGCTGTTTTTT. Amino acid sequence: CASSATGEAGELFF.

This rearrangement joins TRBV19 to TRBJ2-3; a possible D gene is TRBD1 (5 bases). Germline assignment: CDR1 LNHDA and CDR2 SQIVND (reference sequence). CDR3 length: 14 amino acids. V was trimmed by 5 bases and J by 1 base, leaving 10 bases between them. CDR3 in amino acids: CASSYQGGTDTQYF. The CDR3 DNA reads as TGTGCCAGTAGTTACCAAGGGGGCACAGATACGCAGTATTTT.

The V and J genes are TRBV29-1 and TRBJ2-1, with 9 bases matching TRBD2. CDR1 is SQVTM and CDR2 is ANQGSEA in the germline V gene. This CDR3 contains 13 residues. V lost 4 bases, J lost 10 bases, and 8 bases stayed unmatched. The CDR3 bases are TGCAGCGTTGCACGAGCGGGGGGAGGGGAGCAGTTCTTC. This sequence encodes CSVARAGGGEQFF.

The genes are TRBV9 and TRBJ1-4, with D possibly TRBD1 on 5 matching bases. The CDR3 loop spans 14 amino acids. V dropped 4 bases and J dropped 5 bases, with 12 bases sitting between them. Germline CDR1 reads SGDLS; CDR2 reads YYNGEE. This CDR3 is CASSPWRGNEKLFF. The CDR3 DNA reads as TGTGCCAGCAGCCCTTGGAGGGGAAATGAAAAACTGTTTTTT.

The rearrangement uses TRBV18 and TRBJ1-5; D is perhaps TRBD1 (5 bases). The CDR3 covers 15 residues. Germline V lookup: CDR1 KGHSH, CDR2 LQKENI. V was trimmed by 2 bases and J by 6 bases, leaving 14 bases between them. In DNA form, the CDR3 reads TGTGCCAGCTCACCAAGGGGCGTGGAGGGTCAGCCCCAGCATTTT. This sequence encodes CASSPRGVEGQPQHF.

The CDR3 sequence: CASSDPGLTDTQYF. DNA for the CDR3: TGCGCCAGCAGTGACCCCGGACTGACAGATACGCAGTATTTT. The chain couples TRBV10-1 to TRBJ2-3; possible D gene TRBD2, 5 bases. Between the trimmed V and J ends, which lost 3 bases and 3 bases, there was a span of 10 bases. This CDR3 spans 14 amino acids. Germline V gene lookup returns CDR1 WNHNN and CDR2 SYGVQD (reference sequence).

The rearrangement uses TRBV6-5 and TRBJ1-2; a weak D match, TRBD1 (6 bases). V was trimmed by 6 bases and J by 0 bases, leaving 8 bases between them. The CDR3 is 13 amino acids. CDR1 MNHEY and CDR2 SVGAGI come from the germline V gene. DNA for the CDR3: TGTGCCAGCAGCAGACAGGCTAACTATGGCTACACCTTC. This gives the protein CASSRQANYGYTF.

This rearrangement joins TRBV2 to TRBJ1-2; TRBD1 might be the D (6 bases). The CDR3 is 15 amino acids. V gave up 2 bases and J gave up 5 bases, with 15 bases separating them. Looked up from germline, CDR1 is SNHLY and CDR2 is FYNNEI. CDR3 nucleotides: TGTGCCAGCAGTGAAAGGGGGGGTGCGGGGTATGGCTACACCTTC. Protein product: CASSERGGAGYGYTF.

This CDR3 reads CASSLGSGTRNNEQFF. DNA for the CDR3: TGTGCCAGCAGCTTAGGTTCGGGGACGAGGAACAATGAGCAGTTCTTC. The genes are TRBV7-8 and TRBJ2-1; D may be TRBD1 or TRBD2 (5 bases each). V shed 1 base and J shed 5 bases, with 15 bases lying between them. The germline CDR1 and CDR2 sequences are SGHVS and FQNEAQ. The CDR3 extends over 16 amino acids.

CDR3 nucleotide sequence: TGTGCCAGCAGCTTTACGTATGAAGTCATGAACACTGAAGCTTTCTTT. This sequence encodes CASSFTYEVMNTEAFF. The V gene is TRBV5-6, the J gene TRBJ1-1; D is undetermined. Trimming cost V 2 bases and J 0 bases, with 14 bases left between them. Germline assignment: CDR1 SGHDT and CDR2 YYEEEE. This CDR3 spans 16 amino acids.

The gene calls are TRBV5-6 and TRBJ2-7; D remains ambiguous. Trimming left V 4 bases short and J 0 bases short, with 11 bases between. This CDR3 contains 14 residues. Germline-derived CDR1 and CDR2 are SGHDT and YYEEEE. Written as DNA, the CDR3 is TGTGCCAGCAGCGAAGGGCTAAGCTCCTACGAGCAGTACTTC. Its protein is CASSEGLSSYEQYF. Based on the CDR3 plus reference TRBV5-6 and TRBJ2-7, the full variable domain is DAGVTQSPTHLIKTRGQQVTLRCSPKSGHDTVSWYQQALGQGPQFIFQYYEEEERQRGNFPDRFSGHQFPNYSSELNVNALLLGDSALYLCASSEGLSSYEQYFGPGTRLTVT.

The chain is built from TRBV7-9 and TRBJ2-5, with D perhaps matching TRBD1 or TRBD2 (5 bases each). Trimming pared 6 bases from V and 3 bases from J, leaving 17 bases between. CDR1 SEHNR and CDR2 FQNEAQ come from the germline V gene (reference sequence). The CDR3 extends over 15 amino acids. Here the CDR3 reads CASRPKGDPKETQYF. CDR3 DNA: TGTGCCAGCAGACCGAAAGGGGACCCTAAAGAGACCCAGTACTTC.

The chain joins TRBV28 to TRBJ1-4; D may be TRBD1 (6 bases). The CDR3 contains 17 residues. Trimming stripped 6 bases from V and 8 bases from J, with 25 bases between. Looked up from germline, CDR1 is MDHEN and CDR2 is SYDVKM. CDR3 DNA sequence: TGTGCCAGCAGCCCTAATACTCCGTTCAGGGGTCGCGAAAAACTGTTTTTT. As protein: CASSPNTPFRGREKLFF.

This CDR3 reads CAISTSGRWSTDTQYF. The DNA of the CDR3 is TGTGCCATCAGCACTAGCGGGAGGTGGAGCACAGATACGCAGTATTTT. The chain has TRBV10-3 and TRBJ2-3; 12 nucleotides agree with TRBD2. Germline assignment: CDR1 ENHRY and CDR2 SYGVKD. The CDR3 is 16 residues long. V was pared by 6 bases and J by 0 bases, with 4 bases of the junction left unmatched.

The V and J genes are TRBV11-2 and TRBJ1-5; D unclear. With 5 bases removed from V and 6 bases from J, the gap between germline ends came to 14 bases. Germline V lookup: CDR1 SGHAT, CDR2 FQNNGV. The CDR3 loop spans 14 amino acids. CDR3 amino acids: CASSQDPGGQPQHF. DNA of the CDR3: TGTGCCAGCAGCCAGGACCCCGGAGGTCAGCCCCAGCATTTT. Full variable domain (remainder filled in from reference TRBV11-2 and TRBJ1-5): EAGVAQSPRYKIIEKRQSVAFWCNPISGHATLYWYQQILGQGPKLLIQFQNNGVVDDSQLPKDRFSAERLKGVDSTLKIQPAKLEDSAVYLCASSQDPGGQPQHFGDGTRLSIL.

The V gene is TRBV19, the J gene TRBJ2-5; 12 nucleotides line up with TRBD2. V shed 4 bases and J 2 bases; nucleotides not matched to a gene: 14. Germline V gene data show CDR1 as LNHDA and CDR2 as SQIVND (reference sequence). The CDR3 covers 19 residues. The CDR3 protein is CASSRLTGLAGGTQETQYF. The CDR3 region has the DNA TGTGCCAGTAGTAGACTCACCGGTCTAGCGGGGGGGACACAAGAGACCCAGTACTTC.

The chain uses TRBV7-9 and TRBJ1-4, with TRBD1 as a possible D gene (5 bases). Deletions cut 5 bases from V and 4 bases from J, with 11 bases between. CDR3 length: 14 residues. Per the germline V gene, CDR1 is SEHNR and CDR2 is FQNEAQ (reference sequence). The CDR3 region is CASSHRGVNEKLFF. CDR3 DNA: TGTGCCAGCAGCCATCGGGGGGTTAATGAAAAACTGTTTTTT.

In DNA form, the CDR3 reads TGTGCCAGCAGGGATTGGGGACAGCTCAAAAACATTCAGTACTTC. Translated: CASRDWGQLKNIQYF. This chain joins TRBV5-6 and TRBJ2-4; 7 nucleotides agree with TRBD1. CDR1 is SGHDT, CDR2 YYEEEE, per germline. The V gene end was trimmed by 5 bases and the J gene end by 3 bases; junction bases not matched to a gene: 8. The CDR3 length is 15 residues.

The genes are TRBV28 and TRBJ1-2; 9 bases map to TRBD1. The CDR3 sequence is 14 residues long. The J segment lost 2 bases and the V segment lost 6 bases, leaving 4 bases of the junction unmatched. The germline gives CDR1 MDHEN, CDR2 SYDVKM. The CDR3 DNA reads TGTGCCAGCAGCCGGGACAGGGTCAACTATGGCTACACCTTC. It codes for CASSRDRVNYGYTF.

The V gene is TRBV2, the J gene TRBJ1-5, with a possible D match to TRBD1 (6 bases). V was shortened by 3 bases and J by 4 bases, with 13 bases between the two germline ends. The length of the CDR3 is 15 residues. Germline V gives CDR1 SNHLY, CDR2 FYNNEI. The CDR3 spells CASSEAGALNQPQHF. The CDR3 DNA sequence: TGTGCCAGCAGTGAGGCGGGGGCACTTAATCAGCCCCAGCATTTT.